Below, 20 T cell receptor beta chains from the same sample are listed, as sequenced in a study of blood T cell repertoires in COVID-19. Some clones are missing from TCRdb's copy, which holds only in-frame ones; the method was immunoSEQ multiplex PCR. The sample has just over 150,000 clones; roughly 80% are singletons. The sample consisted of peripheral blood. The receptors were sampled from a man aged 55 to 69 with acute or convalescent COVID-19.

The rearrangement joins TRBV2 to TRBJ2-1, with TRBD2 as a possible D gene (5 bases). V gave up 7 bases and J gave up 4 bases, with 11 bases separating them. Per germline, CDR1 SNHLY and CDR2 FYNNEI. The length of the CDR3 is 13 residues. The CDR3 DNA reads TGTGCCAGCACTGCCGGGGTTTACAATGAGCAGTTCTTC. It translates to CASTAGVYNEQFF.

This clone came up a few times. The rearrangement joins TRBV10-3 to TRBJ1-1; D is ambiguous. Germline values: CDR1 ENHRY, CDR2 SYGVKD. The CDR3 is 15 amino acids. Trimming removed 6 bases at V and 1 base at J, with 15 bases between. CDR3 protein: CAIRMSVGRNTEAFF. The DNA of the CDR3 is TGTGCCATCAGGATGTCCGTAGGGAGGAACACTGAAGCTTTCTTT.

This clone was counted a single time. The V gene is TRBV7-9, the J gene TRBJ1-6, with D possibly TRBD1 on 6 matching bases. V lost 5 bases, J lost 2 bases, and 25 bases lay in between. The length of the CDR3 is 20 residues. Germline V CDR1 and CDR2: SEHNR, FQNEAQ (reference sequence). The CDR3 reads CASSSSRGGRGLPYNSPLHF. The CDR3 DNA follows: TGTGCCAGCAGCAGCTCTAGGGGGGGCAGGGGCCTCCCCTATAATTCACCCCTCCACTTT.

This clone was recorded once. Other DNA sequences in this sample translate to the same CDR3. The chain couples TRBV27 to TRBJ1-2; D perhaps matches TRBD1 (5 bases). This CDR3 has 12 amino acids. Trimming removed 3 bases at V and 4 bases at J, with 6 bases between. CDR1 is MNHEY, CDR2 SMNVEV, per germline (reference sequence). This CDR3 is CASSLQGYGYTF. CDR3 sequence (DNA): TGTGCCAGCAGTTTGCAGGGCTATGGCTACACCTTC.

The chain combines TRBV2 with TRBJ2-3, with D possibly TRBD1 on 5 matching bases. This CDR3 has 14 amino acids. Deletions cut 4 bases from V and 4 bases from J, with 12 bases between. Per the germline V gene, CDR1 is SNHLY and CDR2 is FYNNEI. CDR3 bases: TGTGCCAGCAGTGGGTGGGGCGGCGCAGATACGCAGTATTTT. It yields the protein CASSGWGGADTQYF.

V usage is TRBV11-3 and J usage is TRBJ2-2, with 8 bases that match TRBD1. The V gene's germline CDR1 is SGHNT and CDR2 YENEEA. V dropped 5 bases and J dropped 7; count of bases not matched to a gene: 6. The CDR3 is 14 amino acids. As DNA, the CDR3 is TGTGCCAGCAGCCCCGGACAGGGTCTCGGGGAGCTGTTTTTT. Its translation: CASSPGQGLGELFF.

This sequence joins TRBV7-9 and TRBJ2-3, with D possibly TRBD1 on 6 matching bases. V gave up 5 bases and J gave up 2 bases, with 17 bases separating them. There are 16 residues in the CDR3. Germline loops: CDR1 SEHNR, CDR2 FQNEAQ (reference sequence). The CDR3 bases are TGTGCCAGCAGCGATGGTATGGGGGCAAACACAGATACGCAGTATTTT. Amino acids: CASSDGMGANTDTQYF.

The chain has TRBV10-3 and TRBJ2-3, with 10 bases fitting TRBD2. The CDR3 consists of 18 residues. Trimming removed 6 bases from V and 0 bases from J; junction bases left unmatched: 12. Germline CDR1 reads ENHRY; CDR2 reads SYGVKD. CDR3 in amino acids: CAIRAGSGRSISTDTQYF. The CDR3 DNA reads TGTGCCATCAGGGCGGGTAGCGGGAGGTCCATAAGCACAGATACGCAGTATTTT.

As DNA, the CDR3 is TGCGCCAGCAGCCAGAGATTACCAGCGGGGGGTGGAAATGAGCAGTTCTTC. Translated, it gives CASSQRLPAGGGNEQFF. The chain couples TRBV4-1 to TRBJ2-1; 9 bases match TRBD2. Germline CDR1 reads MGHRA; CDR2 reads YSYEKL. The CDR3 extends over 17 amino acids. With 3 bases clipped from V and 7 bases from J, the junction kept 13 bases outside the gene matches.

The CDR3 bases are TGTGCCAGCAGCTTGCGGCAGGGGCACTGGGAAAAACTGTTTTTT. Translating it yields CASSLRQGHWEKLFF. The chain uses TRBV5-6 and TRBJ1-4; possibly TRBD1 for D (6 bases). CDR1 SGHDT and CDR2 YYEEEE come from the germline V gene. The CDR3 is 15 residues long. The V gene lost 1 base and the J gene lost 8 bases, with 15 bases spanning the gap.

This chain connects TRBV19 to TRBJ1-1; maybe TRBD1 (5 bases). There are 13 residues in the CDR3. Germline CDR1 LNHDA, CDR2 SQIVND (reference sequence). CDR3 protein: CASQPWGGTEAFF. CDR3 bases: TGTGCTTCACAACCTTGGGGGGGCACTGAAGCTTTCTTT.

Only one count was recorded for this clone. The DNA of the CDR3 is TGTGCCAGCAGCTCGAGGGACAGGGGCCTCTATGGCTACACCTTC. It specifies CASSSRDRGLYGYTF. The chain joins TRBV5-4 to TRBJ1-2; 10 bases fit TRBD1. Unmatched junction bases numbered 6, after V lost 3 bases and J lost 4 bases. The CDR3 totals 15 residues. Germline V CDR1 and CDR2: SGHNT, YYREEE (reference sequence).

This chain links TRBV6-6 with TRBJ2-7; no clear D. Germline V gives CDR1 MNHNY, CDR2 SVGAGI (reference sequence). This CDR3 contains 13 residues. V shed 2 bases and J shed 4 bases, with 9 bases lying between them. The CDR3 DNA follows: TGTGCCAGCAGTTACCCCGGTCGGTACGAGCAGTACTTC. Amino acids: CASSYPGRYEQYF.

The gene calls are TRBV6-1 and TRBJ2-5; D might be TRBD2 (6 bases). This CDR3 has 16 residues. V gave up 1 base and J gave up 8 bases, with 20 bases separating them. Germline V lookup: CDR1 MNHNS, CDR2 SASEGT. CDR3 protein: CASSEGRLSLGGTQYF. The CDR3, as DNA: TGTGCCAGCAGTGAAGGGAGGCTTTCCCTCGGGGGAACCCAGTACTTC.

V and J are TRBV28 and TRBJ1-1; 10 bases align to TRBD1. This CDR3 is built from 15 residues. J gave up 2 bases and V 10 bases, and 10 bases lay outside the gene matches. In germline, CDR1 is MDHEN, CDR2 SYDVKM. The CDR3 here is CATTGTGVRNTEAFF. The CDR3, as DNA: TGTGCCACCACCGGGACAGGGGTCCGAAACACTGAAGCTTTCTTT.

The chain joins TRBV3-1 (or the pseudogene TRBV3-2) to TRBJ1-2, with D possibly TRBD1 on 6 matching bases. Germline-derived CDR1 and CDR2 are LGHDT and YNNKEL (reference sequence). This CDR3 region has 14 residues. The V gene lost 6 bases and the J gene lost 5 bases, with 16 bases spanning the gap. The CDR3 DNA reads TGTGCCAGCAGTCAACTGGACAGTTCGTATGGCTACACCTTC. Encoded protein: CASSQLDSSYGYTF.

This chain joins TRBV19 and TRBJ2-6; 8 nucleotides agree with TRBD1. Germline CDR1 reads LNHDA; CDR2 reads SQIVND (reference sequence). The CDR3 extends over 17 amino acids. J gave up 0 bases and V 4 bases, and 5 bases lay outside the gene matches. Here the CDR3 reads CASSKGQVSSGANVLTF. Written as DNA, the CDR3 is TGTGCCAGTAGTAAGGGACAGGTTAGCTCTGGGGCCAACGTCCTGACTTTC.

The V call is TRBV7-2, the J call TRBJ2-5; 13 bases agree with TRBD2. CDR1 is SGHTA and CDR2 is FQGNSA in the germline V gene. This CDR3 is 15 amino acids long. V gave up 4 bases and J gave up 5 bases; unmatched junction bases: 4. CDR3 amino acids: CASSWTSGGRETQYF. In nucleotides, the CDR3 is TGTGCCAGCAGCTGGACTAGCGGGGGCCGGGAGACCCAGTACTTC. Complete variable domain (other parts from reference TRBV7-2 and TRBJ2-5): GAGVSQSPSNKVTEKGKDVELRCDPISGHTALYWYRQSLGQGLEFLIYFQGNSAPDKSGLPSDRFSAERTGGSVSTLTIQRTQQEDSAVYLCASSWTSGGRETQYFGPGTRLLVL.

The V and J genes are TRBV6-5 and TRBJ2-7, with TRBD2 matching over 10 bases. V was pared by 2 bases and J by 5 bases, with 6 bases of the junction left unmatched. The germline CDR1 and CDR2 sequences are MNHEY and SVGAGI. CDR3 length: 15 residues. The CDR3 loop is CASSYRLAGVNEQYF. For the CDR3, the DNA is TGTGCCAGCAGTTACCGGCTAGCGGGAGTCAACGAGCAGTACTTC.

This clone has only one observation. The chain links TRBV6-5 to TRBJ1-4; 7 bases agree with TRBD1. CDR1 and CDR2 from the germline V gene are MNHEY and SVGAGI. This CDR3 is built from 15 residues. Trimming removed 6 bases from V and 0 bases from J; junction bases left unmatched: 4. DNA for the CDR3: TGTGCCAGCAGCATAGGACAGGCAACTAATGAAAAACTGTTTTTT. Translating gives CASSIGQATNEKLFF.